The next 31 T cell receptor beta chains were all read from a single sample in a study of T cell changes during pregnancy in multiple sclerosis. TCRdb's table, derived via immunoSEQ multiplex PCR, lists solely in-frame clones and lacks some. The table has about 22,000 clones, about 90% seen once. This specimen was CD8+ T cells from peripheral blood mononuclear cells, taken after pregnancy. These receptor sequences come from a female donor with multiple sclerosis, enrolled in a pregnancy study.

This chain uses TRBV7-2 with TRBJ1-3, with 8 bases identical to TRBD1. The V gene's germline CDR1 is SGHTA and CDR2 FQGNSA. Trimming took 2 bases from V and 2 from J; bases not matched to a gene: 5. This CDR3 contains 16 residues. CDR3 in amino acids: CASSLSRGLAGNTIYF. CDR3 DNA: TGTGCCAGCAGCTTATCCAGGGGGCTAGCTGGAAACACCATATATTTT.

The chain uses TRBV4-3 and TRBJ1-4, with D perhaps matching TRBD1 (5 bases). The CDR3 has 16 amino acids. Trimming removed 4 bases from V and 4 bases from J, with 16 bases in between. The V gene's germline CDR1 is LGHNA and CDR2 YSLEER. CDR3 coding DNA: TGCGCCAGCAGCCCCCGGACTATTGACAGTAATGAAAAACTGTTTTTT. Translating it yields CASSPRTIDSNEKLFF.

This clone was observed a single time. The chain recombines TRBV4-1 with TRBJ2-1, with a weak D call TRBD2 (6 bases). Germline CDR1 MGHRA, CDR2 YSYEKL. V lost 0 bases and J lost 8, with 20 bases in between. The CDR3 runs 17 residues. The CDR3 loop is CASSQEGGGGHSYEQFF. CDR3 bases: TGCGCCAGCAGCCAAGAAGGAGGCGGAGGGCATTCGTATGAGCAGTTCTTC.

This chain uses TRBV19 with TRBJ2-7, with TRBD2 matching 11 bases. The germline CDR1 and CDR2 sequences are LNHDA and SQIVND (reference sequence). Trimming at V came to 5 bases and at J to 6 bases, leaving 6 bases not matched to a gene. The CDR3 runs 14 residues. Here the CDR3 reads CASSSLAGGLEQYF. The CDR3 nucleotides read TGTGCCAGTAGTTCGCTAGCGGGAGGTCTCGAGCAGTACTTC.

The chain couples TRBV6-1 to TRBJ1-4, with D unresolved. With 6 bases removed from V and 8 bases from J, the gap between germline ends came to 13 bases. Germline V gene sequence: CDR1 MNHNS, CDR2 SASEGT. The CDR3 loop spans 13 amino acids. The chain's CDR3 is CASREKRFEKLFF. CDR3 DNA sequence: TGTGCCAGCAGGGAGAAGAGGTTCGAAAAACTGTTTTTT.

The rearrangement joins TRBV2 to TRBJ1-2, with unresolved D. The CDR3 sequence is 13 residues long. The germline CDR1 and CDR2 sequences are SNHLY and FYNNEI. V was clipped by 2 bases and J by 4 bases, with 8 bases between them. The CDR3 region has the DNA TGTGCCAGCAGTGAATACACCACCTATGGCTACACCTTC. It encodes CASSEYTTYGYTF.

This clone was detected once. DNA of the CDR3: TGTGCCAGCAGTTTATCTCCTATCGGTCAGGGTCAGGGCGAGCAGTACTTC. Protein product: CASSLSPIGQGQGEQYF. V usage is TRBV28 and J usage is TRBJ2-7, with a possible D match to TRBD1 (5 bases). CDR3 length: 17 residues. Germline V gene lookup returns CDR1 MDHEN and CDR2 SYDVKM. V lost 1 base and J lost 6, with 22 bases in between.

This clone appeared a single time. The chain carries TRBV27 and TRBJ2-7; 11 bases fit TRBD2. Germline V gene sequence: CDR1 MNHEY, CDR2 SMNVEV (reference sequence). The CDR3 has 14 amino acids. V lost 2 bases and J lost 7; bases outside the gene matches: 4. The CDR3, as DNA: TGTGCCAGCAGTTTAGTAGCGGGAGGGGATGAGCAGTACTTC. Amino acid sequence: CASSLVAGGDEQYF.

The genes are TRBV6-4 and TRBJ2-2; the match to TRBD2 covers 12 bases. The CDR3 length is 15 residues. CDR1 and CDR2 from the germline V gene are MRHNA and SNTAGT. The junction had 3 bases not matched to a gene; V was cut back by 6 bases and J by 4 bases. CDR3: CASSATSGSTGELFF. Written as DNA, the CDR3 is TGTGCCAGCAGCGCGACTAGCGGGAGCACCGGGGAGCTGTTTTTT.

The rearrangement joins TRBV6-5 to TRBJ2-2, with D possibly matching TRBD1 (6 bases). Per germline, CDR1 MNHEY and CDR2 SVGAGI. Trimming left V 4 bases short and J 3 bases short, with 15 bases between. This CDR3 contains 16 residues. The CDR3 region has the DNA TGTGCCAGCAGTTTCCTTGGGGGACATCACACCGGGGAGCTGTTTTTT. Protein sequence: CASSFLGGHHTGELFF.

The J gene is TRBJ2-7, the V gene TRBV28; the match to TRBD2 covers 8 bases. V lost 5 bases, J lost 3 bases, and 9 bases stayed unmatched. CDR1 and CDR2 from the germline V gene are MDHEN and SYDVKM. The CDR3 totals 15 residues. Here the CDR3 DNA reads TGTGCCAGCAGTGCCCGGGGGGGTGGCATCTACGAGCAGTACTTC. This encodes CASSARGGGIYEQYF. Looking up the rest from reference TRBV28 and TRBJ2-7 gives the full variable domain: DVKVTQSSRYLVKRTGEKVFLECVQDMDHENMFWYRQDPGLGLRLIYFSYDVKMKEKGDIPEGYSVSREKKERFSLILESASTNQTSMYLCASSARGGGIYEQYFGPGTRLTVT.

The chain links TRBV29-1 to TRBJ1-1, with a possible D match to TRBD1 (6 bases). The CDR3 has 14 residues. Germline lookup yields CDR1 SQVTM and CDR2 ANQGSEA. V was cut by 2 bases and J by 3 bases, with 13 bases left in between. CDR3 amino acids: CSVEQGLGDTEAFF. For the CDR3, the DNA is TGCAGCGTTGAACAGGGGCTGGGGGACACTGAAGCTTTCTTT.

This clone was recorded a few times. The rearrangement joins TRBV7-9 to TRBJ1-4; 10 nucleotides agree with TRBD1. The CDR3 extends over 14 amino acids. V gave up 4 bases and J gave up 8 bases; unmatched junction bases: 4. Germline V gives CDR1 SEHNR, CDR2 FQNEAQ (reference sequence). CDR3 in amino acids: CASSSGTGDEKLFF. CDR3 nucleotide sequence: TGTGCCAGCAGCTCCGGGACAGGGGACGAAAAACTGTTTTTT.

The chain employs TRBV5-4 and TRBJ1-1, with D possibly matching TRBD1 (5 bases). CDR1 and CDR2 from the germline V gene are SGHNT and YYREEE (reference sequence). The CDR3 sequence is 16 residues long. The V and J ends lost 4 bases and 1 base respectively, with 17 bases between them. Here the CDR3 reads CASSERDLGGNTEAFF. The CDR3 DNA sequence: TGTGCCAGCAGCGAGCGGGATCTGGGGGGGAACACTGAAGCTTTCTTT. Full variable domain (rest looked up from reference TRBV5-4 and TRBJ1-1): ETGVTQSPTHLIKTRGQQVTLRCSSQSGHNTVSWYQQALGQGPQFIFQYYREEENGRGNFPPRFSGLQFPNYSSELNVNALELDDSALYLCASSERDLGGNTEAFFGQGTRLTVV.

The rearrangement uses TRBV6-5 and TRBJ2-7; 7 bases are shared with TRBD1. V lost 5 bases, J lost 3 bases, and 10 bases stayed unmatched. Germline V gives CDR1 MNHEY, CDR2 SVGAGI. There are 15 residues in the CDR3. CDR3 DNA sequence: TGTGCCAGCAGTAGTCCCGGGACAGAGATCTACGAGCAGTACTTC. Its protein is CASSSPGTEIYEQYF.

J is TRBJ2-3 and V is TRBV4-2, with 9 positions matching TRBD2. CDR3 length: 20 amino acids. CDR1 is LGHNA and CDR2 is YNFKEQ in the germline V gene. J was trimmed by 3 bases and V by 5 bases; bases with no gene match: 21. The CDR3: CASSFGIPAPWREGTDTQYF. CDR3 DNA sequence: TGTGCCAGCAGCTTTGGTATCCCTGCCCCGTGGCGGGAGGGGACAGATACGCAGTATTTT.

The chain recombines TRBV7-8 with TRBJ2-6, with D unresolved. The CDR3 has 13 residues. V lost 8 bases, J lost 0 bases, and 5 bases lay in between. Germline CDR1 is SGHVS and CDR2 is FQNEAQ. The CDR3 bases are TGTGCCAGCCAGAACTCTGGGGCCAACGTCCTGACTTTC. Its protein product is CASQNSGANVLTF.

CDR3 sequence (DNA): TGTGCCAGCAGCTTAGGGACAGGGAACACTGAAGCTTTCTTT. As protein: CASSLGTGNTEAFF. This chain joins TRBV7-9 and TRBJ1-1, with 7 bases lining up with TRBD1. The CDR3 is 14 residues long. Germline V gene data show CDR1 as SEHNR and CDR2 as FQNEAQ (reference sequence). V was clipped by 1 base and J by 1 base; unmatched bases: 0.

The gene calls are TRBV4-1 and TRBJ2-1; D perhaps matches TRBD1 (6 bases). Germline loops: CDR1 MGHRA, CDR2 YSYEKL. The CDR3 is made up of 14 amino acids. The germline V and J ends were trimmed by 3 bases and 3 bases, with 9 bases remaining between them. The CDR3 DNA reads TGCGCCAGCAGCCAGGAGGACAGCTACAATGAGCAGTTCTTC. Protein sequence: CASSQEDSYNEQFF.

This chain uses TRBV7-9 with TRBJ2-5; 11 nucleotides match TRBD2. V shed 1 base and J 5 bases; nucleotides not matched to a gene: 3. Germline-derived CDR1 and CDR2 are SEHNR and FQNEAQ (reference sequence). The CDR3 totals 15 residues. CDR3 residues: CASSLGLAGPETQYF. The CDR3 bases are TGTGCCAGCAGCTTAGGACTAGCGGGGCCTGAGACCCAGTACTTC.

The chain employs TRBV7-2 and TRBJ2-5, with no clear D. The CDR3 has 15 amino acids. CDR1 and CDR2 (germline): SGHTA, FQGNSA. The V and J ends lost 5 bases and 1 base respectively, with 14 bases between them. CDR3: CASSPLSGIQETQYF. The CDR3 DNA sequence: TGTGCCAGCAGCCCCCTTTCAGGAATCCAAGAGACCCAGTACTTC.

V is TRBV6-5 and J is TRBJ2-5, with a possible D match to TRBD1 (6 bases). Germline V CDR1 and CDR2: MNHEY, SVGAGI. This CDR3 has 15 residues. Trimming removed 5 bases at V and 0 bases at J, with 13 bases between. This CDR3 reads CASSNGQTYQETQYF. CDR3 bases: TGTGCCAGCAGTAACGGACAGACGTACCAAGAGACCCAGTACTTC.

This rearrangement joins TRBV5-4 to TRBJ2-3, with D possibly being TRBD1 (6 bases). Germline CDR1 reads SGHNT; CDR2 reads YYREEE (reference sequence). V lost 0 bases and J lost 2, with 22 bases in between. This CDR3 has 19 residues. The CDR3 DNA sequence: TGTGCCAGCAGCTTGGATGGGACAACTACAATTAAGTACACAGATACGCAGTATTTT. Amino acid sequence: CASSLDGTTTIKYTDTQYF.

This chain uses TRBV7-3 with TRBJ2-7, with 7 positions matching TRBD1. The CDR3 is made up of 17 amino acids. V trimming: 2 bases; J trimming: 0 bases; junction bases outside the gene matches: 10. Germline values: CDR1 SGHTA, CDR2 FQGTGA. CDR3 amino acids: CASSLFGLWDSSYEQYF. For the CDR3, the DNA is TGTGCCAGCAGCTTATTTGGGTTATGGGACAGCTCCTACGAGCAGTACTTC. The variable domain in full, with the rest retrieved from reference TRBV7-3 and TRBJ2-7, is GAGVSQTPSNKVTEKGKYVELRCDPISGHTALYWYRQSLGQGPEFLIYFQGTGAADDSGLPNDRFFAVRPEGSVSTLKIQRTERGDSAVYLCASSLFGLWDSSYEQYFGPGTRLTVT.

This chain connects TRBV10-3 to TRBJ2-7; 14 bases align to TRBD2. Trimming took 7 bases from V and 6 from J; bases not matched to a gene: 11. The CDR3 spans 16 residues. Germline assignment: CDR1 ENHRY and CDR2 SYGVKD. The CDR3 sequence: CAIKNPGLAGVSEQYF. The CDR3 bases are TGTGCCATCAAAAATCCGGGACTAGCGGGAGTTAGCGAGCAGTACTTC.

This clone was detected only once. J is TRBJ2-7 and V is TRBV4-1, with D possibly matching TRBD2 (6 bases). Germline V gene sequence: CDR1 MGHRA, CDR2 YSYEKL. The V gene lost 4 bases and the J gene lost 1 base, with 29 bases spanning the gap. This CDR3 is 20 amino acids long. CDR3 DNA: TGCGCCAGCAGCCGCCAAGCGGGTACCGTTAGCCCGAGACGGTCCTACGAGCAGTACTTC. Protein sequence: CASSRQAGTVSPRRSYEQYF.

The rearrangement links TRBV11-1 to TRBJ1-1; D not resolved. The CDR3 has 16 residues. V was cut by 0 bases and J by 4 bases, with 15 bases left in between. Germline values: CDR1 SGHAT, CDR2 FQDESV (reference sequence). CDR3 region: CASSLASRCCTTEAFF. CDR3 nucleotide sequence: TGTGCCAGCAGCTTAGCATCCAGGTGCTGCACCACTGAAGCTTTCTTT.

The genes are TRBV6-1 and TRBJ2-1; 9 nucleotides align to TRBD2. There are 15 residues in the CDR3. The germline gives CDR1 MNHNS, CDR2 SASEGT. J gave up 1 base and V 6 bases, and 4 bases lay outside the gene matches. This chain's CDR3 is CASSDTSGSYNEQFF. In DNA, the CDR3 is TGTGCCAGCAGCGATACTAGCGGGTCCTACAATGAGCAGTTCTTC.

The rearrangement uses TRBV5-6 and TRBJ2-7; 9 positions agree with TRBD1. Germline assignment: CDR1 SGHDT and CDR2 YYEEEE. The V gene end was trimmed by 4 bases and the J gene end by 3 bases; junction bases not matched to a gene: 5. The CDR3 covers 14 residues. CDR3 DNA: TGTGCCAGCAGCGCCGGGACAGGGAGCTACGAGCAGTACTTC. Translated: CASSAGTGSYEQYF.

The chain employs TRBV5-1 and TRBJ2-7, with D hard to call. Deletions cut 0 bases from V and 4 bases from J, with 11 bases between. This CDR3 has 14 amino acids. The germline V gene has CDR1 SGHRS and CDR2 YFSETQ. CDR3 sequence (DNA): TGCGCCAGCAGCTTGGAATACAGACCTTACGAGCAGTACTTC. Its protein is CASSLEYRPYEQYF.

The chain is built from TRBV5-6 and TRBJ1-5; a possible D gene is TRBD1 (5 bases). The CDR3 sequence is 15 residues long. CDR1 and CDR2 (germline): SGHDT, YYEEEE. The V end lost 4 bases, the J end lost 3 bases, and 14 bases lay between the germline ends. The CDR3 sequence: CASSPGWGPNQPQHF. CDR3 nucleotides: TGTGCCAGCAGCCCCGGCTGGGGCCCCAATCAGCCCCAGCATTTT.